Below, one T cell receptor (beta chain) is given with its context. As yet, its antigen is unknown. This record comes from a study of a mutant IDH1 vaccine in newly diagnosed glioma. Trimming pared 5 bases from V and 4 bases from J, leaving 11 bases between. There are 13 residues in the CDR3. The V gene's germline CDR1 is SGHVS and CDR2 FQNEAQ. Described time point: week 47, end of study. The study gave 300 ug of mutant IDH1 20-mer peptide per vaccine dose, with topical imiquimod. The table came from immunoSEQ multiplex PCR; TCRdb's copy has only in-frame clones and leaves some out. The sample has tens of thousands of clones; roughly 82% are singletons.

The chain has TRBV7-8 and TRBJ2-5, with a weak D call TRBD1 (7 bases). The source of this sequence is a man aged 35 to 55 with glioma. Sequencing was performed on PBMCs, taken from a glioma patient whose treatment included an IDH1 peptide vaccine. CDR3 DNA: TGTGCCAGCAGCACAGGGGAGGCAGAGACCCAGTACTTC. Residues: CASSTGEAETQYF.